The clone carrying this T cell receptor (beta chain) has a count of ten or more. Antigen: not known. This record belongs to a study of neurological immune-mediated disorders. Study results and caveats: In HTLV-1-associated myelopathy, TCR clonal expansion was greatest, and in multiple sclerosis it was least, below healthy controls. Private repertoires in all groups were suggested by the absence of shared CDR3 amino acid sequences among expanded clones across subjects.

Germline V gene data show CDR1 as SEHNR and CDR2 as FQNEAQ (reference sequence). The CDR3 length is 15 residues. V lost 1 base and J lost 1, with 9 bases in between. TCRdb re-called the 5' RACE reads through MiXCR, storing one row per CDR3 protein. The profile covers about 14,000 distinct CDR3 sequences, with roughly 13% appearing a single time and 41% taken by the ten largest. The T cells used for sorted libraries numbered about 930,000, either CD4+ or CD8+. The sequence derives from a female donor with HTLV-1-associated myelopathy (HAM/TSP). The chain employs TRBV7-9 and TRBJ2-3; no clear D. Sequencing input: CD8+ T cells from blood. The CDR3 here is CASSLDRTRTDTQYF. The CDR3 nucleotides read TGTGCCAGCAGCTTAGACCGCACACGCACAGATACGCAGTATTTT.